This T cell receptor (beta chain) was obtained from a study of cytomegalovirus exposure and HLA in healthy donors. Whole-study findings and limits: Later analysis revealed greater clonal expansion in HLA-associated TCR beta chains than in equally common others.

Note on this clone: The antigen is unknown.

The CDR3 has 13 amino acids. The ends were cut back, 3 bases at V and 3 bases at J, with 10 bases in the middle. Germline values: CDR1 SGHRS, CDR2 YFSETQ. PCR used 60 Vbeta primers and 13 Jbeta primers. Measured with immunoSEQ multiplex PCR; TCRdb has only the in-frame clones, and not every one. This sample carries about 140,000 clones, almost 85% of them seen once, and the ten largest clones take approximately 1.5%. This sequence was found in a man aged 25-40 years in good health and CMV-seropositive. The genes are TRBV5-1 and TRBJ2-7; D possibly corresponds to TRBD1 (5 bases). Sequencing was done on a sample of PBMCs. CDR3 bases: TGCGCCAGCAGCTCAAGGGGTGACTACGAGCAGTACTTC. It encodes CASSSRGDYEQYF.